This entry lists 10 T cell receptor beta chains sequenced from one sample in a study of CD8+ T cells in alopecia areata. As the sequencing template, cDNA was produced by extracting RNA and reverse transcribing it. The data were produced by immunoSEQ multiplex PCR, yet TCRdb's version contains in-frame clones alone and is incomplete. Of around 160,000 clones in the sample, roughly 48% are singletons; the top ten hold around 7%. The sequenced sample consisted of CD4+ T cells sorted from blood. The receptors shown here come from a human donor with alopecia areata.

This clone was seen more than once but under ten times. The J gene is TRBJ1-1, the V gene TRBV7-6; no definite D call. This CDR3 contains 13 residues. The germline V and J ends were trimmed by 1 base and 5 bases, with 8 bases remaining between them. CDR1 and CDR2 from the germline V gene are SGHVS and FNYEAQ. The CDR3: CASSLGVRTEAFF. As DNA, the CDR3 is TGTGCCAGCAGCTTAGGGGTTCGGACTGAAGCTTTCTTT.

The CDR3 bases are TGTGCCAGCAGCCAACCCGGGACAGGAAACTATGGCTACACCTTC. It codes for CASSQPGTGNYGYTF. The chain employs TRBV7-8 and TRBJ1-2; TRBD1 matches at 8 bases. Per the germline V gene, CDR1 is SGHVS and CDR2 is FQNEAQ. There are 15 residues in the CDR3. Unmatched junction bases numbered 7, after V lost 5 bases and J lost 2 bases.

The V call is TRBV30, the J call TRBJ2-5; possible D gene TRBD1, 6 bases. Germline V lookup: CDR1 GTSNPN, CDR2 SVGIG (reference sequence). Trimming shortened V by 5 bases and J by 4 bases, and 11 bases separated the two germline ends. The CDR3 covers 12 residues. The CDR3 nucleotides read TGTGCCTGGGACCAGGGGCCAGAGACCCAGTACTTC. Translating gives CAWDQGPETQYF.

The V gene is TRBV6-6, the J gene TRBJ2-1; 9 bases map to TRBD2. The V segment lost 8 bases and the J segment 7 bases; nucleotides outside the gene matches: 6. The germline gives CDR1 MNHNY, CDR2 SVGAGI (reference sequence). The CDR3 runs 13 residues. CDR3 residues: CASAGGSGNEQFF. The CDR3 DNA sequence: TGTGCCAGCGCGGGAGGGTCCGGTAATGAGCAGTTCTTC.

There are a few counts of this clone. The rearrangement links TRBV18 to TRBJ2-1, with unresolved D. The ends were cut back, 2 bases at V and 0 bases at J, with 8 bases in the middle. Germline V lookup: CDR1 KGHSH, CDR2 LQKENI. The length of the CDR3 is 15 residues. CDR3 amino acids: CASSPSQSSYNEQFF. For the CDR3, the DNA is TGTGCCAGCTCACCATCTCAGAGCTCCTACAATGAGCAGTTCTTC.

The chain employs TRBV29-1 and TRBJ2-5; D not resolved. Germline V gives CDR1 SQVTM, CDR2 ANQGSEA. The V gene lost 4 bases and the J gene lost 5 bases, with 11 bases spanning the gap. This CDR3 region has 12 residues. CDR3 DNA: TGCAGCGTTGTGGTCGCCTTGGAGACCCAGTACTTC. Translation: CSVVVALETQYF.

The V and J genes are TRBV29-1 and TRBJ2-5; no definite D call. Between the trimmed V and J ends, which lost 3 bases and 1 base, there was a span of 6 bases. Per germline, CDR1 SQVTM and CDR2 ANQGSEA. This CDR3 region has 12 residues. The CDR3 bases are TGCAGCGTTGAGTGGTCCCAAGAGACCCAGTACTTC. It encodes CSVEWSQETQYF.

The V and J genes are TRBV5-1 and TRBJ2-5; D ambiguous. V was shortened by 3 bases and J by 1 base, with 13 bases between the two germline ends. The CDR3 extends over 15 amino acids. Germline V lookup: CDR1 SGHRS, CDR2 YFSETQ. The CDR3 DNA follows: TGCGCCAGCAGCTCCCTGGGGATCCTCCAAGAGACCCAGTACTTC. This gives the protein CASSSLGILQETQYF.

The rearrangement links TRBV29-1 to TRBJ1-5; no clear D gene. Trimming removed 5 bases from V and 0 bases from J, with 8 bases in between. The CDR3 totals 13 residues. Germline V lookup: CDR1 SQVTM, CDR2 ANQGSEA. CDR3 DNA: TGCAGCGTTTCGTGGAGTAGCAATCAGCCCCAGCATTTT. Protein product: CSVSWSSNQPQHF.

CDR3 sequence reads: CASSFIGGGSTDTQYF. DNA of the CDR3: TGTGCCAGCAGCTTTATCGGTGGCGGAAGCACAGATACGCAGTATTTT. This chain links TRBV7-9 with TRBJ2-3; unclear D gene. The V end lost 3 bases, the J end lost 0 bases, and 13 bases lay between the germline ends. The CDR3 extends over 16 amino acids. Germline V gene sequence: CDR1 SEHNR, CDR2 FQNEAQ (reference sequence).